The T cell receptor beta chain described here comes from a study of somatic mutations in cytotoxic T cells in rheumatoid arthritis. Study-level findings and limits: Exceedance of 20% of CD8+ cells by the largest CD8+ clone occurred in about an eighth of the roughly 60 patients. No correction for multiple comparisons was applied to the slight TRBV07 underrepresentation in rheumatoid arthritis patients.

Germline CDR1 reads LNHDA; CDR2 reads SQIVND (reference sequence). Trimming stripped 3 bases from V and 6 bases from J, with 6 bases between. The length of the CDR3 is 11 residues. Assay: immunoSEQ multiplex PCR; the TCRdb copy retains only in-frame clones and omits some. The data hold more than 10,000 clones, with approximately 89% observed a single time. Note on this clone: Its antigen is as yet unknown.

Researchers isolated CD4+ and CD8+ cells by positive magnetic bead selection and then checked their purity by flow cytometry. The clonotype comes from a young woman with rheumatoid arthritis. The rearrangement joins TRBV19 to TRBJ2-7, with D perhaps TRBD2 (6 bases). Sequencing was carried out using CD4+ T cells sorted from blood. The CDR3 is CASSMGLEQYF. The CDR3 nucleotides are TGTGCCAGTAGTATGGGACTCGAGCAGTACTTC.